This T cell receptor (beta chain) was captured by sequencing in a study of T cells in Graves' hyperthyroidism and ophthalmopathy. Amplification yielded TCR beta CDR3 regions, with RNA transcripts as the source. The TCR CDR3 first-round RT-PCR relied on the HTBI primer set. TCRdb passed the multiplex PCR reads through MiXCR, listing each CDR3 protein once. The table lists about 570,000 distinct CDR3 sequences, around 15% of them singletons. General study findings and limits: Most expanded thyroid clonotypes above 0.001 recurred in blood.

This clonotype was seen more than once but under ten times. Its antigen is unknown. The CDR3 has 16 amino acids. Germline CDR1 and CDR2: SGHDN and FVKESK. With V trimmed by 2 bases and J by 13 bases, 17 bases remained unmatched. The sample was blood. V gene TRBV14 combines with J gene TRBJ2-1, with TRBD2 matching over 7 bases. This sequence was found in a middle-aged woman with Graves' hyperthyroidism. Written as DNA, the CDR3 is TGTGCCAGCAGCCAAAACCGTGGAACTAGCGTTCAGAATCAGTTCTTC. This encodes CASSQNRGTSVQNQFF.